This entry lists 14 T cell receptor beta chains sequenced from one sample in a study of graft-versus-host responses after intestinal transplantation. TCRdb's copy holds only in-frame clones and misses some; the assay was immunoSEQ multiplex PCR. The sample contains tens of thousands of clones, around 85% of which appear only once. Their target antigens are unknown. Source: unstimulated CD4+ T cells sorted from spleen or lymph node cells, taken before transplant. Receptors originate from a human donor who was the organ donor for an intestinal transplant.

The V gene is TRBV6-1, the J gene TRBJ2-2; tentative D call: TRBD1 (7 bases). V lost 1 base to trimming and J lost 5 bases, with 14 bases between them. Germline CDR1 and CDR2: MNHNS and SASEGT. The CDR3 is 16 amino acids. The CDR3: CASSEGRRGQTGELFF. In DNA, the CDR3 is TGTGCCAGCAGTGAAGGACGGAGGGGGCAAACCGGGGAGCTGTTTTTT.

The gene calls are TRBV29-1 and TRBJ2-7; TRBD2 aligns across 11 bases. V shed 4 bases and J 3 bases; nucleotides not matched to a gene: 14. Germline loops: CDR1 SQVTM, CDR2 ANQGSEA. The CDR3 extends over 17 amino acids. CDR3 amino acids: CSVVSASGGPAHYEQYF. CDR3 sequence (DNA): TGCAGCGTTGTTTCGGCTAGCGGGGGGCCGGCCCACTACGAGCAGTACTTC.

The CDR3 loop is CASSLGTGVKFF. Written as DNA, the CDR3 is TGTGCCAGCAGCTTAGGAACAGGGGTTAAGTTCTTC. The rearrangement uses TRBV7-6 and TRBJ2-1; TRBD1 agrees at 7 bases. With 1 base clipped from V and 14 bases from J, the junction kept 5 bases outside the gene matches. The V gene's germline CDR1 is SGHVS and CDR2 FNYEAQ. The CDR3 runs 12 residues.

This clone was seen only a few times. This chain links TRBV6-1 with TRBJ2-7, with 9 bases lining up with TRBD1. Germline CDR1 and CDR2: MNHNS and SASEGT. The CDR3 consists of 15 residues. V was clipped by 6 bases and J by 2 bases; unmatched bases: 8. CDR3 DNA: TGTGCCAGCAGCCCCGGGACAGGGAGCACCTACGAGCAGTACTTC. It codes for CASSPGTGSTYEQYF.

This chain uses TRBV5-5 with TRBJ1-1; TRBD1 aligns across 10 bases. The CDR3 runs to 15 residues. CDR1 is SGHKS, CDR2 YYEKEE, per germline (reference sequence). V dropped 2 bases and J dropped 7; count of bases not matched to a gene: 8. The CDR3 DNA sequence: TGTGCCAGCAGCTTATCCGGGACAGGGGTGGTTGAAGCTTTCTTT. This encodes CASSLSGTGVVEAFF.

This chain uses TRBV30 with TRBJ2-7, with D possibly being TRBD2 (6 bases). With 2 bases removed from V and 9 bases from J, the gap between germline ends came to 26 bases. Germline assignment: CDR1 GTSNPN and CDR2 SVGIG (reference sequence). The CDR3 spans 16 residues. CDR3 amino acids: CAWSLRAIGRIYRQYF. CDR3 DNA sequence: TGTGCCTGGAGTCTTAGAGCCATAGGGAGGATCTACAGGCAGTACTTC. Variable domain in full (rest from reference TRBV30 and TRBJ2-7): SQTIHQWPATLVQPVGSPLSLECTVEGTSNPNLYWYRQAAGRGLQLLFYSVGIGQISSEVPQNLSASRPQDRQFILSSKKLLLSDSGFYLCAWSLRAIGRIYRQYFGPGTRLTVT.

This clone was counted only a few times. The V call is TRBV5-1, the J call TRBJ2-3; 8 positions agree with TRBD1. This CDR3 region has 12 residues. Germline V CDR1 and CDR2: SGHRS, YFSETQ. V shed 5 bases and J 6 bases; nucleotides not matched to a gene: 2. The CDR3 DNA sequence: TGCGCCAGCAGAACAGGGGGGGATACGCAGTATTTT. Translation: CASRTGGDTQYF.

Note on this clone: Compared with germline, one end of the junction differs, possibly owing to a read error. The chain is built from TRBV5-4 and TRBJ1-4; unclear D gene. Germline V gene lookup returns CDR1 SGHNT and CDR2 YYREEE (reference sequence). This CDR3 contains 17 residues. The CDR3 sequence is CASSPMNEGGYVEKLFF. CDR3 nucleotide sequence: TGCGCCAGCAGCCCGATGAATGAGGGAGGCTACGTTGAAAAACTGTTTTTT.

The chain joins TRBV5-1 to TRBJ1-1, with 7 bases identical to TRBD1. Germline V lookup: CDR1 SGHRS, CDR2 YFSETQ. This CDR3 contains 14 residues. Trimming took 5 bases from V and 1 from J; bases not matched to a gene: 5. The CDR3 spells CASSRRQGNTEAFF. The DNA for the CDR3 is TGCGCCAGCAGTCGTCGACAGGGGAACACTGAAGCTTTCTTT.

This chain uses TRBV19 with TRBJ1-6, with D maybe TRBD1 (6 bases). V shed 1 base and J shed 3 bases, with 7 bases lying between them. The CDR3 is 15 residues long. Germline loops: CDR1 LNHDA, CDR2 SQIVND (reference sequence). The CDR3 here is CASSIGGHYNSPLHF. In DNA, the CDR3 is TGTGCCAGTAGTATAGGGGGACACTATAATTCACCCCTCCACTTT.

The chain recombines TRBV11-2 with TRBJ1-5, with 10 positions matching TRBD1. The CDR3 contains 19 residues. J lost 2 bases, V lost 6 bases, and 16 bases had no gene match. The germline V gene encodes CDR1 SGHAT and CDR2 FQNNGV. The CDR3 bases are TGTGCCAGCAGGTTATACCGGGACAGGGGATTTACTGGCAATCAGCCCCAGCATTTT. Translating it yields CASRLYRDRGFTGNQPQHF.

The CDR3 spells CASSLDRLANSPLHF. The DNA of the CDR3 is TGCGCCAGCAGCTTGGACAGGTTGGCTAATTCACCCCTCCACTTT. This rearrangement joins TRBV5-1 to TRBJ1-6; D is possibly TRBD1 (5 bases). The CDR3 sequence is 15 residues long. Trimming left V 0 bases short and J 6 bases short, with 10 bases between. CDR1 and CDR2 (germline): SGHRS, YFSETQ.

In DNA, the CDR3 is TGTGCCAGCAGCGTAGGGACGCAGATCACGAACACCGGGGAGCTGTTTTTT. This encodes CASSVGTQITNTGELFF. The chain joins TRBV9 to TRBJ2-2, with no clear D. Per the germline V gene, CDR1 is SGDLS and CDR2 is YYNGEE. The CDR3 has 17 amino acids. V lost 0 bases to trimming and J lost 0 bases, with 12 bases between them.

This clone was seen a few times. The CDR3 loop reads CASSQDRGYEQYF. CDR3 coding DNA: TGCGCCAGCAGCCAAGACAGGGGGTACGAGCAGTACTTC. The gene calls are TRBV4-3 and TRBJ2-7, with TRBD1 identical over 7 bases. CDR1 and CDR2 from the germline V gene are LGHNA and YSLEER. This CDR3 comprises 13 residues. Trimming cost V 0 bases and J 4 bases; bases outside gene matches: 0.